Listed below are T cell receptor beta chains from one sample, sequenced in a study of CD8 T cells in ankylosing spondylitis. TCRdb reprocessed the 5' RACE reads with MiXCR, giving one entry per CDR3 protein. This sample yields around 890,000 distinct CDR3 sequences, of which 12% are seen a single time; roughly 0.51% belongs to the top ten. Sequencing input: blood, either unsorted or a sorted T cell fraction (not recorded which). The origin of the receptors is a male donor with ankylosing spondylitis. Each CDR3 is given with its conserved first and last residue. D genes are given only for firm matches. Not all rows give a size; the values are once, few, many and, for expanded clones, a class.

v_call: TRBV5-5; j_call: TRBJ2-7; d_call: TRBD1; clone_size: .; cdr3_aa: CASSSTGQTYYEQYF; cdr3_nt: TGTGCCAGCAGCTCCACGGGACAGACCTACTACGAGCAGTACTTC
v_call: TRBV5-1; j_call: TRBJ2-1; d_call: TRBD2; clone_size: few; cdr3_aa: CASSPRSGTTLGNEQFF; cdr3_nt: TGCGCCAGCAGCCCGCGCTCCGGGACTACTCTAGGCAATGAGCAGTTCTTC
v_call: TRBV7-8; j_call: TRBJ2-5; d_call: .; clone_size: few; cdr3_aa: CASSVRGHQETQYF; cdr3_nt: TGTGCCAGCAGCGTACGAGGGCATCAAGAGACCCAGTACTTC
v_call: TRBV7-2; j_call: TRBJ2-5; d_call: .; clone_size: few; cdr3_aa: CASSFMGRETQYF; cdr3_nt: TGTGCCAGCAGCTTCATGGGGCGAGAGACCCAGTACTTC
v_call: TRBV20-1; j_call: TRBJ1-3; d_call: .; clone_size: many; cdr3_aa: CSASEAGRLAGNTIYF; cdr3_nt: TGCAGTGCTAGTGAGGCAGGCCGTCTGGCTGGAAACACCATATATTTT
v_call: TRBV6-5; j_call: TRBJ1-6; d_call: .; clone_size: few; cdr3_aa: CASSSTRGSLHF; cdr3_nt: TGTGCCAGCAGTTCCACCCGGGGATCCCTCCACTTT
v_call: TRBV11-1; j_call: TRBJ2-1; d_call: TRBD2; clone_size: many; cdr3_aa: CASSPRRSRGSSYNEQFF; cdr3_nt: TGTGCCAGCAGCCCAAGGAGATCGCGGGGGAGCTCCTACAATGAGCAGTTCTTC
v_call: TRBV29-1; j_call: TRBJ2-7; d_call: .; clone_size: few; cdr3_aa: CSVVPHTLSYEQYF; cdr3_nt: TGCAGCGTTGTTCCGCACACACTCTCCTACGAGCAGTACTTC
v_call: TRBV28; j_call: TRBJ2-7; d_call: TRBD2; clone_size: .; cdr3_aa: CASSFVLAGAYEQYF; cdr3_nt: TGTGCCAGCAGTTTCGTGCTAGCGGGGGCCTACGAGCAGTACTTC
v_call: TRBV25-1; j_call: TRBJ1-6; d_call: TRBD1; clone_size: .; cdr3_aa: CASSVGQGASPLHF; cdr3_nt: TGTGCCAGCAGCGTGGGACAGGGGGCGTCACCCCTCCACTTT
v_call: TRBV6-1; j_call: TRBJ1-2; d_call: .; clone_size: .; cdr3_aa: CASSPQGNGIDGYTF; cdr3_nt: TGTGCCAGCAGTCCCCAGGGTAATGGTATTGATGGCTACACCTTC